Presented here are 10 T cell receptor beta chains from one specimen sequenced in a study of human T cells and chemical hapten exposure. Documented time point: pre-sensitization, week 0. Treatment specified: therapeutic diphenylcyclopropenone sensitization with weekly scalp DPC. TCRdb itself ran the RACE reads through MiXCR, one entry per CDR3 protein. The profile shows around 380,000 distinct CDR3 sequences, over 5% of them singletons. The sequencing used whole blood, collected in connection with sensitization to the hapten diphenylcyclopropenone (DPC). The receptors were gathered from a woman aged 18-29 years with alopecia areata. Some clones in this sample may be carry-over from other donors' samples.

This clonotype appeared many times. The chain is built from TRBV7-6 and TRBJ2-2; 9 nucleotides line up with TRBD1. The junction had 16 bases not matched to a gene; V was cut back by 8 bases and J by 3 bases. The CDR3 is made up of 18 amino acids. In germline, CDR1 is SGHVS, CDR2 FNYEAQ. Here the CDR3 DNA reads TGTGCCAGCTTATGGGACAGGGCCGACCCCGAGGACACCGGGGAGCTGTTTTTT. It encodes CASLWDRADPEDTGELFF.

This clonotype has at least ten counts. The gene calls are TRBV4-3 and TRBJ1-5; D is possibly TRBD1 (5 bases). V was cut by 0 bases and J by 5 bases, with 14 bases left in between. The germline CDR1 and CDR2 sequences are LGHNA and YSLEER. The CDR3 consists of 16 residues. The CDR3 nucleotides are TGCGCCAGCAGCCAAGAGGGAGGGGCACCCTATCAGCCCCAGCATTTT. This sequence encodes CASSQEGGAPYQPQHF.

The V gene is TRBV4-1, the J gene TRBJ1-2, with D unresolved. Germline assignment: CDR1 MGHRA and CDR2 YSYEKL. Trimming pared 2 bases from V and 4 bases from J, leaving 11 bases between. The CDR3 is 14 amino acids. DNA of the CDR3: TGCGCCAGCAGCCAACACCGGGCTATCTATGGCTACACCTTC. Amino acids: CASSQHRAIYGYTF.

This chain uses TRBV12-3 or TRBV12-4 with TRBJ2-3; tentatively, D is TRBD1 or TRBD2 (5 bases each). The V gene lost 2 bases and the J gene lost 2 bases, with 11 bases spanning the gap. The CDR3 spans 15 residues. CDR3 nucleotides: TGTGCCAGCAGTTTATCTGGGACCGTCACAGATACGCAGTATTTT. It translates to CASSLSGTVTDTQYF.

This clonotype has a handful of counts. The chain joins TRBV28 to TRBJ1-3, with TRBD1 as a possible D gene (5 bases). The V gene lost 5 bases and the J gene lost 6 bases, with 17 bases spanning the gap. The CDR3 has 15 amino acids. Per the germline V gene, CDR1 is MDHEN and CDR2 is SYDVKM. CDR3: CASSGAGTLANTIYF. The CDR3 region has the DNA TGTGCCAGCAGTGGAGCCGGGACCCTAGCAAACACCATATATTTT.

This clonotype was counted between two and nine times. The J gene is TRBJ1-2, the V gene TRBV7-8; 7 nucleotides match TRBD1. Germline V gene sequence: CDR1 SGHVS, CDR2 FQNEAQ. The CDR3 spans 19 residues. V gave up 1 base and J gave up 8 bases; unmatched junction bases: 22. CDR3 amino acids: CASSLGQGAVVVEKGGYTF. In DNA, the CDR3 is TGTGCCAGCAGCTTAGGACAGGGTGCGGTGGTTGTGGAAAAAGGAGGCTACACCTTC.

This clonotype was recorded many times. The chain recombines TRBV19 with TRBJ2-3; TRBD1 is a possible D gene (5 bases). Trimming cost V 4 bases and J 3 bases, with 11 bases left between them. Germline CDR1 LNHDA, CDR2 SQIVND (reference sequence). The CDR3 totals 14 residues. The CDR3: CASSSIGETDTQYF. The CDR3 DNA is TGTGCCAGTAGTAGTATAGGGGAAACAGATACGCAGTATTTT.

In this sample, this clonotype turned up a few times. J is TRBJ1-1 and V is TRBV9; D is perhaps TRBD1 (6 bases). From germline, CDR1 is SGDLS and CDR2 YYNGEE. The V gene lost 4 bases and the J gene lost 0 bases, with 16 bases spanning the gap. The CDR3 extends over 16 amino acids. This CDR3 is CASSTIQGTMNTEAFF. CDR3 bases: TGTGCCAGCAGCACTATACAGGGAACTATGAACACTGAAGCTTTCTTT.

V is TRBV6-1 and J is TRBJ2-7; 7 positions agree with TRBD1. Unmatched junction bases numbered 4, after V lost 1 base and J lost 4 bases. From germline, CDR1 is MNHNS and CDR2 SASEGT. The CDR3 is 14 residues long. This CDR3 reads CASSEDYRGYEQYF. For the CDR3, the DNA is TGTGCCAGCAGTGAAGACTACAGGGGTTACGAGCAGTACTTC.

In this sample, this clonotype turned up a few times. CDR3 in amino acids: CASSPNRANTEAFF. CDR3 DNA: TGTGCCAGCAGCCCAAACAGGGCCAACACTGAAGCTTTCTTT. The V gene is TRBV7-6, the J gene TRBJ1-1, with D maybe TRBD1 (6 bases). V lost 5 bases and J lost 2, with 12 bases in between. The CDR3 has 14 residues. The germline V gene encodes CDR1 SGHVS and CDR2 FNYEAQ.